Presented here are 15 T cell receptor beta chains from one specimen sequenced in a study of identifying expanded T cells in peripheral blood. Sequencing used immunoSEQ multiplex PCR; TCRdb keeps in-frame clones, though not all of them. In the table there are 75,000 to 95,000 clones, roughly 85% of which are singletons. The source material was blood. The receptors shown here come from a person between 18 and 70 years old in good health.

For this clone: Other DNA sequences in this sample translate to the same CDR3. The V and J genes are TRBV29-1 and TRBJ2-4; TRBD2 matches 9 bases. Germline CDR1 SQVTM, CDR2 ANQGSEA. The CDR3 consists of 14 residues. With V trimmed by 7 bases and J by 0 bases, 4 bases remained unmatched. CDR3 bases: TGCAGCGCATTAGCGGGGGAAGCCAAAAACATTCAGTACTTC. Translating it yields CSALAGEAKNIQYF.

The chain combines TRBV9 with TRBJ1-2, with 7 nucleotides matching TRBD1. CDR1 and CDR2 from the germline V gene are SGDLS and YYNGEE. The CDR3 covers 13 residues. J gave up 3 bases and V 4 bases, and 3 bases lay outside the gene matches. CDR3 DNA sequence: TGTGCCAGCAGCAGACAGGGCTACTATGGCTACACCTTC. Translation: CASSRQGYYGYTF.

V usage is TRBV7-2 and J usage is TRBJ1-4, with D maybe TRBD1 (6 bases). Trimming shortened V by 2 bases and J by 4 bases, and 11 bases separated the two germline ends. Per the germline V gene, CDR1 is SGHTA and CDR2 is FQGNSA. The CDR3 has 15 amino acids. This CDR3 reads CASSLTGTSNEKLFF. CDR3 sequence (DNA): TGTGCCAGCAGCTTAACCGGGACAAGTAATGAAAAACTGTTTTTT.

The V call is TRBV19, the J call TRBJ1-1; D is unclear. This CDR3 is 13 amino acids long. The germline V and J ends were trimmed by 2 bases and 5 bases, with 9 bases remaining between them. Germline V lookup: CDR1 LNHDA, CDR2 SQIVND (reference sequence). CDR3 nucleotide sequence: TGTGCCAGTAGTATAACCGGGTTGACTGAAGCTTTCTTT. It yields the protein CASSITGLTEAFF.

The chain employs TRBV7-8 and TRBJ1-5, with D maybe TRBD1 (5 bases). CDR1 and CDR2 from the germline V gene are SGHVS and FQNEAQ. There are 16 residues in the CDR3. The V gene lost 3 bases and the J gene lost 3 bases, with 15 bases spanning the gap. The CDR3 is CASSFGGRRDNQPQHF. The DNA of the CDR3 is TGTGCCAGCAGCTTTGGTGGGCGCAGGGACAATCAGCCCCAGCATTTT.

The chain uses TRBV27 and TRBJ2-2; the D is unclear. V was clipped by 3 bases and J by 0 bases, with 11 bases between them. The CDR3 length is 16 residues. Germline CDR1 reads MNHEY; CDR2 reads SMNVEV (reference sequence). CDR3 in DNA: TGTGCCAGCAGTTTTACACTGTCCCCGAACACCGGGGAGCTGTTTTTT. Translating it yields CASSFTLSPNTGELFF.

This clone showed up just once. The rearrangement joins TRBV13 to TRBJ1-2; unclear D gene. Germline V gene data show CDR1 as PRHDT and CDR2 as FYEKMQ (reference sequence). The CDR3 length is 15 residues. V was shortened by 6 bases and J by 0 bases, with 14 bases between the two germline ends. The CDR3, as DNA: TGTGCCAGCAGTAGGAGGCAGGTTACTAACTATGGCTACACCTTC. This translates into CASSRRQVTNYGYTF.

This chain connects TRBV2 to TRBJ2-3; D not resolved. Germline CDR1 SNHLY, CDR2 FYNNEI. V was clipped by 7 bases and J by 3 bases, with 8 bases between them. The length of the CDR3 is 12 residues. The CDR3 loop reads CASTITTDTQYF. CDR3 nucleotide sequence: TGTGCCAGCACCATTACGACAGATACGCAGTATTTT.

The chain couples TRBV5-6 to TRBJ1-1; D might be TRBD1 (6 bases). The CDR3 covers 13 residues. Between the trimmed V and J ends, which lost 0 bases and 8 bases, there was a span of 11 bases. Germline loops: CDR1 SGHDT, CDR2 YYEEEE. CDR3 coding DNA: TGTGCCAGCAGCTTGGCTGCGGGGGGCGAAGCTTTCTTT. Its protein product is CASSLAAGGEAFF.

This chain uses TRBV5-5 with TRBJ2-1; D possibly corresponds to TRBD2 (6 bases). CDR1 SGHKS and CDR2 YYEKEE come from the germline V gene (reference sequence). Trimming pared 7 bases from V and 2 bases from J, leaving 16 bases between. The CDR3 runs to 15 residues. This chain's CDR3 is CASSDWGDAYNEQFF. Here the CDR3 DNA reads TGTGCCAGCTCTGATTGGGGGGATGCCTACAATGAGCAGTTCTTC. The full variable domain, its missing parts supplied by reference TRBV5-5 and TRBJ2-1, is DAGVTQSPTHLIKTRGQQVTLRCSPISGHKSVSWYQQVLGQGPQFIFQYYEKEERGRGNFPDRFSARQFPNYSSELNVNALLLGDSALYLCASSDWGDAYNEQFFGPGTRLTVL.

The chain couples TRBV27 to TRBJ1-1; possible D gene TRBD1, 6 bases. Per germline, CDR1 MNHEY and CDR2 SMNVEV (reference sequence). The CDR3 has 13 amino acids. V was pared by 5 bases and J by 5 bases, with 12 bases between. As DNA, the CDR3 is TGTGCCAGCAGTCTCACAGGGATTACTGAAGCTTTCTTT. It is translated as CASSLTGITEAFF.

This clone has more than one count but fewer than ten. CDR3 amino acids: CASSETDWGSGNTIYF. The CDR3 DNA reads TGTGCCAGCAGTGAAACTGACTGGGGATCTGGAAACACCATATATTTT. The V call is TRBV6-1, the J call TRBJ1-3; D unresolved. This CDR3 has 16 amino acids. Trimming left V 2 bases short and J 1 base short, with 12 bases between. Looked up from germline, CDR1 is MNHNS and CDR2 is SASEGT.

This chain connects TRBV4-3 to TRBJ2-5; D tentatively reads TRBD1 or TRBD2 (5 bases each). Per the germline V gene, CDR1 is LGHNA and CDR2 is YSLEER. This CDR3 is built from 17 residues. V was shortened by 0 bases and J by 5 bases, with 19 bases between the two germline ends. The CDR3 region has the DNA TGCGCCAGCAGCCAAGATCGGGTAGTGACGGGGCACGAGACCCAGTACTTC. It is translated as CASSQDRVVTGHETQYF.

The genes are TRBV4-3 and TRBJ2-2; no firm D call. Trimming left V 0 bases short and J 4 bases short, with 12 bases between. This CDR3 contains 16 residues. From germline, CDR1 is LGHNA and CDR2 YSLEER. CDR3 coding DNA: TGCGCCAGCAGCCAAGAGACACATCGCCGCACCGGGGAGCTGTTTTTT. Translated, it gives CASSQETHRRTGELFF.

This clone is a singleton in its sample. Here the CDR3 DNA reads TGTGCCAGCAGCCCCGGGGCCTTTGAAGCTTTCTTT. Translation gives CASSPGAFEAFF. The chain carries TRBV9 and TRBJ1-1; D perhaps matches TRBD1 (5 bases). The CDR3 runs to 12 residues. CDR1 SGDLS and CDR2 YYNGEE come from the germline V gene. The V end lost 4 bases, the J end lost 7 bases, and 11 bases lay between the germline ends.